A single sample is the source of the 30 T cell receptor beta chains below, sequenced in a study of vaccination and CD4 T cells after COVID-19. Sample treatment: roughly 11-day PBMC culture with coronavirus spike peptide pools or control peptides (ViraFEST assay). Sequenced with the Oncomine TCR Beta short-read assay was DNA taken from cultured CD4+ T cells. In TCRdb, the PCR reads were re-called with MiXCR into one record per CDR3 protein. The table has about 9,900 distinct CDR3 sequences, about half seen once. These receptors lack a known antigen. Input material: CD4+ T cells from blood, cultured in vitro. These TCRs come from a human donor who had recovered from COVID-19.

In this sample, this clonotype turned up a few times. The V gene is TRBV20-1, the J gene TRBJ2-4; TRBD2 might be the D (6 bases). This CDR3 spans 17 amino acids. Germline values: CDR1 DFQATT, CDR2 SNEGSKA (reference sequence). The V end was cut by 5 bases, the J end by 7 bases, with 27 bases between. CDR3 sequence (DNA): TGCAGTGCTCCCCCCCCCGAGGTGGCGGGACCCATTAACATTCAGTACTTC. Translating gives CSAPPPEVAGPINIQYF.

J is TRBJ1-3 and V is TRBV27, with a weak D call TRBD1 (5 bases). The V gene lost 3 bases and the J gene lost 8 bases, with 14 bases spanning the gap. Germline CDR1 MNHEY, CDR2 SMNVEV (reference sequence). The CDR3 loop spans 14 amino acids. CDR3 bases: TGTGCCAGCAGTTTCGGCGGGTGGGGGGACACCATATATTTT. Its translation is CASSFGGWGDTIYF.

The genes are TRBV4-1 and TRBJ1-3; D perhaps matches TRBD1 (6 bases). V dropped 0 bases and J dropped 0 bases, with 12 bases sitting between them. In germline, CDR1 is MGHRA, CDR2 YSYEKL. This CDR3 contains 17 residues. In nucleotides, the CDR3 is TGCGCCAGCAGCCAAGACCGAGGGGGGTTCTCTGGAAACACCATATATTTT. Protein product: CASSQDRGGFSGNTIYF.

A remark on this clonotype: A read error may produce the germline difference seen at one junction end. The V and J genes are TRBV7-9 and TRBJ1-3; 7 nucleotides agree with TRBD1. The CDR3 spans 16 residues. Germline V gives CDR1 SEHNR, CDR2 FQNEAQ (reference sequence). The CDR3 region is CTSSSLQGQGGNTIYF. CDR3 nucleotide sequence: TGTACCAGCAGCTCCCTACAGGGGCAAGGGGGAAACACCATATATTTT.

In its sample, this clonotype was seen a few times. The V and J genes are TRBV12-3 or TRBV12-4 and TRBJ1-4, with D perhaps TRBD1 (6 bases). The ends were cut back, 6 bases at V and 7 bases at J, with 15 bases in the middle. CDR3 length: 14 residues. The CDR3 protein is CASSPSGTLEKLFF. In DNA form, the CDR3 reads TGTGCCAGCAGCCCCTCGGGGACACTTGAAAAACTGTTTTTT.

The chain employs TRBV7-2 and TRBJ2-1; a possible D gene is TRBD2 (7 bases). CDR1 and CDR2 from the germline V gene are SGHTA and FQGNSA. Trimming stripped 3 bases from V and 7 bases from J, with 16 bases between. CDR3 length equals 15 residues. Here the CDR3 DNA reads TGTGCCAGCAGCTTGTGGCGGCGGGGGCAAAATGAGCAGTTCTTC. Translating it yields CASSLWRRGQNEQFF.

There are a few counts of this clonotype. The J gene is TRBJ1-1, the V gene TRBV11-3; D is perhaps TRBD1 (5 bases). Germline loops: CDR1 SGHNT, CDR2 YENEEA. The CDR3 consists of 14 residues. Trimming shortened V by 5 bases and J by 1 base, and 11 bases separated the two germline ends. The CDR3 protein is CASSHQDRNTEAFF. The CDR3 DNA is TGTGCCAGCAGCCACCAAGACAGGAACACTGAAGCTTTCTTT.

The genes are TRBV30 and TRBJ2-5, with D tentatively TRBD1 or TRBD2 (5 bases each). There are 14 residues in the CDR3. Germline loops: CDR1 GTSNPN, CDR2 SVGIG (reference sequence). Trimming pared 4 bases from V and 4 bases from J, leaving 16 bases between. The CDR3 DNA reads TGTGCCTGGACGAAGGGACCGCAGCGAGAGACCCAGTACTTC. This codes for CAWTKGPQRETQYF.

V gene TRBV11-3 combines with J gene TRBJ2-3, with D perhaps TRBD2 (7 bases). Germline V gene sequence: CDR1 SGHNT, CDR2 YENEEA. V was pared by 0 bases and J by 2 bases, with 12 bases between. There are 16 residues in the CDR3. The CDR3 region has the DNA TGTGCCAGCAGCTTAGATGGGGGGGCCCCCACAGATACGCAGTATTTT. It yields the protein CASSLDGGAPTDTQYF.

The sample holds a few counts of this clonotype. The genes are TRBV7-8 and TRBJ2-3; 7 bases line up with TRBD1. The CDR3 contains 15 residues. CDR1 is SGHVS, CDR2 FQNEAQ, per germline. V lost 5 bases to trimming and J lost 0 bases; unmatched junction nucleotides: 5. This CDR3 is CASSGDRASTDTQYF. In nucleotides, the CDR3 is TGTGCCAGCAGCGGCGACAGGGCCAGCACAGATACGCAGTATTTT.

This clonotype has only a few counts. The chain carries TRBV10-2 and TRBJ1-2; D may be TRBD1 (6 bases). Germline-derived CDR1 and CDR2 are WSHSY and SAAADI. V dropped 5 bases and J dropped 7 bases, with 17 bases sitting between them. This CDR3 spans 14 amino acids. This CDR3 is CASSPGQLLGGYTF. Here the CDR3 DNA reads TGCGCCAGCAGTCCAGGACAGCTTTTAGGTGGCTACACCTTC.

V usage is TRBV2 and J usage is TRBJ2-6; no firm D call. Trimming pared 7 bases from V and 0 bases from J, leaving 13 bases between. The CDR3 is made up of 16 amino acids. Looked up from germline, CDR1 is SNHLY and CDR2 is FYNNEI. The CDR3 DNA follows: TGTGCCAGCAATAAGGCCTTTTCCTCTGGGGCCAACGTCCTGACTTTC. As protein: CASNKAFSSGANVLTF.

J is TRBJ1-3 and V is TRBV7-7; weak D call: TRBD1 (6 bases). V lost 4 bases to trimming and J lost 0 bases, with 13 bases between them. The CDR3 consists of 16 residues. Per the germline V gene, CDR1 is SSHAT and CDR2 is FNYEAQ (reference sequence). CDR3 region: CASSSGQGFSGNTIYF. DNA for the CDR3: TGTGCCAGCAGCTCGGGACAAGGCTTCTCTGGAAACACCATATATTTT.

As DNA, the CDR3 is TGCAGCGTTGACCCCCAGGGGGCGACCTCTTACAATGAGCAGTTCTTC. Protein: CSVDPQGATSYNEQFF. This rearrangement joins TRBV29-1 to TRBJ2-1; 8 nucleotides agree with TRBD1. This CDR3 is 16 amino acids long. V was clipped by 3 bases and J by 4 bases; unmatched bases: 11. The germline V gene has CDR1 SQVTM and CDR2 ANQGSEA.

This chain connects TRBV6-1 to TRBJ2-3, with a weak D call TRBD2 (8 bases). V shed 1 base and J shed 2 bases, with 22 bases lying between them. Germline V gene lookup returns CDR1 MNHNS and CDR2 SASEGT. CDR3 length: 19 amino acids. The CDR3 is CASSEDTGAAGGFTDTQYF. Written as DNA, the CDR3 is TGTGCCAGCAGTGAAGACACAGGGGCGGCGGGGGGCTTCACAGATACGCAGTATTTT.

V gene TRBV27 combines with J gene TRBJ1-6, with a possible D match to TRBD1 (6 bases). V was cut by 4 bases and J by 5 bases, with 18 bases left in between. The CDR3 loop spans 17 amino acids. Germline V gene lookup returns CDR1 MNHEY and CDR2 SMNVEV (reference sequence). CDR3 coding DNA: TGTGCCAGCAGTTCCTTGACAGACAGGAGACATAATTCACCCCTCCACTTT. This translates into CASSSLTDRRHNSPLHF.

This chain connects TRBV10-3 to TRBJ1-2, with 10 positions matching TRBD1. The V gene end was trimmed by 6 bases and the J gene end by 5 bases; junction bases not matched to a gene: 12. Germline loops: CDR1 ENHRY, CDR2 SYGVKD. The CDR3 length is 16 residues. In nucleotides, the CDR3 is TGTGCCATCAGGGGGACCGGGACAGGGGTCGTTTATGGCTACACCTTC. It codes for CAIRGTGTGVVYGYTF.

This clonotype was found a few times. The V gene is TRBV2, the J gene TRBJ2-2; D is perhaps TRBD1 or TRBD2 (5 bases each). The germline gives CDR1 SNHLY, CDR2 FYNNEI. The ends were cut back, 6 bases at V and 8 bases at J, with 16 bases in the middle. CDR3 length: 14 residues. The CDR3 nucleotides read TGTGCCAGCAGGACTGCCCGGGGCTGGGGGGAGCTGTTTTTT. Translation: CASRTARGWGELFF.

This clonotype showed up just once. The junction departs from germline at one end; a sequencing error may be responsible. CDR3 sequence: CDSSLGGRSEQYF. For the CDR3, the DNA is TGTGACAGCAGCTTAGGGGGAAGGAGCGAGCAGTACTTC. The rearrangement links TRBV11-3 to TRBJ2-7; TRBD1 might be the D (6 bases). Germline assignment: CDR1 SGHNT and CDR2 YENEEA. The CDR3 extends over 13 amino acids.

The CDR3 is CASTTDTQYF. The CDR3 nucleotides read TGTGCCAGCACCACAGATACGCAGTATTTT. The genes are TRBV2 and TRBJ2-3; D is unclear. Trimming stripped 7 bases from V and 2 bases from J, with 1 base between. This CDR3 region has 10 residues. In germline, CDR1 is SNHLY, CDR2 FYNNEI. The full variable domain, with the rest looked up from reference TRBV2 and TRBJ2-3, is EPEVTQTPSHQVTQMGQEVILRCVPISNHLYFYWYRQILGQKVEFLVSFYNNEISEKSEIFDDQFSVERPDGSNFTLKIRSTKLEDSAMYFCASTTDTQYFGPGTRLTVL.

This clonotype appeared a few times. CDR3 nucleotide sequence: TGTGCCAGCAGCTTTCGAACAGGGGAGTTTTATGGCTACACCTTC. Amino acid sequence: CASSFRTGEFYGYTF. This chain uses TRBV7-2 with TRBJ1-2; TRBD1 matches at 7 bases. V trimming: 3 bases; J trimming: 5 bases; junction bases outside the gene matches: 9. The CDR3 totals 15 residues. Germline CDR1 reads SGHTA; CDR2 reads FQGNSA. The full variable domain, in which reference TRBV7-2 and TRBJ1-2 provide the parts outside the CDR3, is GAGVSQSPSNKVTEKGKDVELRCDPISGHTALYWYRQSLGQGLEFLIYFQGNSAPDKSGLPSDRFSAERTGGSVSTLTIQRTQQEDSAVYLCASSFRTGEFYGYTFGSGTRLTVV.

The table lists this clonotype with a few counts. The chain combines TRBV11-2 with TRBJ1-2; D remains unclear. Per the germline V gene, CDR1 is SGHAT and CDR2 is FQNNGV. CDR3 length equals 13 residues. The V end lost 4 bases, the J end lost 2 bases, and 8 bases lay between the germline ends. The CDR3 is CASSSVSNYGYTF. The CDR3 DNA sequence: TGTGCCAGCAGCTCAGTAAGCAACTATGGCTACACCTTC.

The chain is built from TRBV2 and TRBJ2-7; TRBD1 agrees at 7 bases. Trimming cost V 4 bases and J 6 bases; bases outside gene matches: 6. The CDR3 runs to 13 residues. CDR1 and CDR2 from the germline V gene are SNHLY and FYNNEI. This chain's CDR3 is CASSGTTGTEQYF. CDR3 nucleotides: TGTGCCAGCAGTGGTACGACAGGGACCGAGCAGTACTTC.

J is TRBJ2-3 and V is TRBV20-1, with TRBD1 matching over 11 bases. This CDR3 contains 15 residues. The germline CDR1 and CDR2 sequences are DFQATT and SNEGSKA (reference sequence). V lost 7 bases to trimming and J lost 0 bases; unmatched junction nucleotides: 6. The CDR3 region has the DNA TGCAGTGGTCGGACAGGGGGCTTTAGCACAGATACGCAGTATTTT. Protein sequence: CSGRTGGFSTDTQYF.

This clonotype showed up just a few times. J is TRBJ1-5 and V is TRBV30; D not certain. Germline lookup yields CDR1 GTSNPN and CDR2 SVGIG (reference sequence). This CDR3 has 13 residues. Trimming took off 3 bases at V and 0 bases at J, with 6 bases between the two ends. This CDR3 reads CAWSGHSNQPQHF. CDR3 nucleotides: TGTGCCTGGAGCGGTCATAGCAATCAGCCCCAGCATTTT. Filled out from reference TRBV30 and TRBJ1-5, the complete variable domain reads SQTIHQWPATLVQPVGSPLSLECTVEGTSNPNLYWYRQAAGRGLQLLFYSVGIGQISSEVPQNLSASRPQDRQFILSSKKLLLSDSGFYLCAWSGHSNQPQHFGDGTRLSIL.

The CDR3 loop is CASSWANYNEQFF. CDR3 DNA sequence: TGCGCCAGCAGCTGGGCAAATTACAATGAGCAGTTCTTC. The rearrangement joins TRBV5-1 to TRBJ2-1; D is undetermined. In germline, CDR1 is SGHRS, CDR2 YFSETQ. This CDR3 comprises 13 residues. Trimming pared 3 bases from V and 4 bases from J, leaving 8 bases between.

J is TRBJ2-5 and V is TRBV20-1; maybe TRBD2 (5 bases). Germline lookup yields CDR1 DFQATT and CDR2 SNEGSKA (reference sequence). This CDR3 spans 13 amino acids. The V and J ends lost 1 base and 12 bases respectively, with 18 bases between them. DNA of the CDR3: TGCAGTGCTAGAGCTAGCCAGCAGACTACTAAGTACTTC. This encodes CSARASQQTTKYF.

This chain connects TRBV19 to TRBJ2-7, with TRBD2 as a possible D gene (6 bases). This CDR3 region has 14 residues. V gave up 1 base and J gave up 6 bases, with 13 bases separating them. Germline CDR1 and CDR2: LNHDA and SQIVND (reference sequence). This CDR3 is CASSIAAGSGEQYF. The CDR3 region has the DNA TGTGCCAGTAGTATAGCGGCCGGGAGTGGCGAGCAGTACTTC.

In regard to this clonotype: The junction does not match germline at one end; this may be a read error. The rearrangement joins TRBV2 to TRBJ1-4; unclear D gene. The CDR3 extends over 15 amino acids. Germline CDR1 reads SNHLY; CDR2 reads FYNNEI. The CDR3 DNA reads TGTGCCAGCATTGAACAGCAATCAACTAATGAAAAACTGTTTTTT. Its translation: CASIEQQSTNEKLFF.

This chain uses TRBV30 with TRBJ2-3, with 7 bases fitting TRBD2. Trimming took 2 bases from V and 0 from J; bases not matched to a gene: 5. The CDR3 consists of 15 residues. In germline, CDR1 is GTSNPN, CDR2 SVGIG (reference sequence). CDR3 residues: CAWSSHGGSTDTQYF. CDR3 in DNA: TGTGCCTGGAGTAGTCACGGGGGGAGCACAGATACGCAGTATTTT.